One sample yielded the 7 T cell receptor beta chains listed below, sequenced in a study of cytomegalovirus exposure and HLA in healthy donors. Primers: 60 Vbeta forward and 13 Jbeta reverse. Measured with immunoSEQ multiplex PCR; TCRdb has only the in-frame clones, and not every one. Found here are 90,000 to 100,000 clones, approximately 74% of them singletons; the top ten hold about 1.8%. Sample: PBMCs. Receptors originate from a male donor in good health and CMV-seronegative.

This chain connects TRBV4-2 to TRBJ2-5; 12 bases agree with TRBD2. V dropped 4 bases and J dropped 5; count of bases not matched to a gene: 14. The germline gives CDR1 LGHNA, CDR2 YNFKEQ. This CDR3 comprises 18 residues. The chain's CDR3 is CASSPKWGGTSGLETQYF. CDR3 coding DNA: TGTGCCAGCAGCCCCAAGTGGGGAGGGACTAGCGGGCTGGAGACCCAGTACTTC.

The V and J genes are TRBV28 and TRBJ1-2; D possibly corresponds to TRBD1 (6 bases). Per germline, CDR1 MDHEN and CDR2 SYDVKM. V shed 7 bases and J shed 3 bases, with 15 bases lying between them. This CDR3 has 14 amino acids. DNA of the CDR3: TGTGCCAGCACACAGGGTCATGGGGACTATGGCTACACCTTC. Its protein product is CASTQGHGDYGYTF.

A remark on this clone: Within the sample, other DNA sequences also encode this same CDR3. CDR3 DNA sequence: TGTGCCAGCAGCGTAGGTGGCGGGGGGAACACCGGGGAGCTGTTTTTT. Its protein product is CASSVGGGGNTGELFF. The chain couples TRBV9 to TRBJ2-2; 7 nucleotides agree with TRBD2. The germline V gene encodes CDR1 SGDLS and CDR2 YYNGEE. V was pared by 0 bases and J by 1 base, with 3 bases of the junction left unmatched. There are 16 residues in the CDR3.

The rearrangement links TRBV4-2 to TRBJ2-1; 12 positions agree with TRBD2. This CDR3 region has 17 residues. Germline assignment: CDR1 LGHNA and CDR2 YNFKEQ. V lost 2 bases and J lost 5; bases outside the gene matches: 7. The CDR3 region is CASSQLGLAGSHNEQFF. As DNA, the CDR3 is TGTGCCAGCAGCCAACTGGGACTAGCGGGTTCCCACAATGAGCAGTTCTTC.

The chain has TRBV5-1 and TRBJ1-1, with 7 bases matching TRBD1. The V and J ends lost 3 bases and 1 base, in that order; junction bases with no gene match: 9. There are 16 residues in the CDR3. Looked up from germline, CDR1 is SGHRS and CDR2 is YFSETQ. DNA of the CDR3: TGCGCCAGCAGCTACCACGACAGGGCTGGGAACACTGAAGCTTTCTTT. This codes for CASSYHDRAGNTEAFF.

This clone showed up just once. The J gene is TRBJ2-1, the V gene TRBV5-1, with 10 bases identical to TRBD1. The CDR3 is 15 amino acids. Per germline, CDR1 SGHRS and CDR2 YFSETQ. V dropped 4 bases and J dropped 8; count of bases not matched to a gene: 9. The chain's CDR3 is CASSPGQGRVDEQFF. Written as DNA, the CDR3 is TGCGCCAGCAGCCCGGGACAGGGGAGGGTCGATGAGCAGTTCTTC.

This chain joins TRBV5-1 and TRBJ2-1; D is unresolved. Trimming stripped 3 bases from V and 6 bases from J, with 16 bases between. Germline V gene lookup returns CDR1 SGHRS and CDR2 YFSETQ. This CDR3 is 15 amino acids long. CDR3 nucleotides: TGCGCCAGCAGCTCCCCGGAACTTACGGGCAATGAGCAGTTCTTC. As protein: CASSSPELTGNEQFF.